This TCR beta chain appears in the sequencing data of a study of CD8+ T cells in alopecia areata (dated by TCRdb to the late 2010s). Describing the broader study: Treated patients were enrolled in an open-label pilot trial of oral tofacitinib, 5 to 10 mg twice daily, for moderate-to-severe alopecia areata. TCRbeta CDR3 regions were amplified by immunoSEQ multiplex PCR using 35 Vbeta forward and 13 Jbeta reverse primers. Tofacitinib-treated patients had biopsies at baseline and at 4 and 24 weeks of treatment, with a later scalp biopsy in several patients. The RNA source kit depended on sample type: the PAXgene miRNA kit for fixed scalp, the miRNeasy kit for PBMCs, and the RNeasy kit for mouse skin. Scalp clonality was compared among normal scalp (n=4), patchy alopecia areata scalp (n=8), and alopecia totalis/universalis scalp (n=8). Human TCRbeta sequencing covered scalp tissue and sorted CD4+ and CD8+ peripheral blood T cells from patchy and totalis/universalis alopecia areata patients and healthy controls. High-throughput TCRbeta sequencing was used to examine T cell clonal expansion in alopecia areata in both the C3H/HeJ mouse model and human patients. Patients received tofacitinib for 6 to 18 months and were then followed off drug for 6 months to check for delayed response and recurrence. What the research found in general, with its limitations: Compared with normal scalp, lesional scalp had higher clonality and more expanded CD8+ clones, particularly in alopecia totalis/universalis, a pattern that suggests antigenic drive. Resident alphabeta T cells in normal human skin are also sequenced, complicating scalp TCR repertoire analysis, unlike mouse skin dominated by gammadelta T cells. Shared TCR sequences between patients were less evident than in mice, which may be partly attributable to HLA diversity in the patient population.

In the paper's terms, the time point label means: baseline before oral tofacitinib. Lesional scalp punch biopsies and peripheral blood were collected from alopecia areata patients. PBMCs were isolated by density centrifugation and stained for CD3, CD4 and CD8, after which CD4+ and CD8+ T cells were sorted on a FACSAria. Libraries were built with the immunoSEQ multiplex PCR assay. For TCR sequencing, RNA was extracted from every sample and reverse transcribed into cDNA to serve as template. First-strand cDNA was synthesized with SuperScript III using a 2:1 mix of oligo-dT and random hexamers. A synthetic immune receptor repertoire was used to assess amplification bias, and residual bias was removed computationally. In the original analysis: Raw reads were preprocessed for error removal, and CDR3 was defined according to IMGT conventions as running from the conserved cysteine to phenylalanine. Clonality was computed as 1 minus the Shannon entropy, with the entropy normalized by log2 of the number of productive unique TCRs. Scalp TCRbeta sequences were cross-referenced with sorted blood CD4 and CD8 repertoires so that the CD4 or CD8 identity of scalp clones could be inferred. TCRdb's version of the immuneACCESS table is confined to in-frame rearrangements and falls short of the full clone set. An unresolved V gene accounts for under half of the shortfall where checked; the remainder is of unknown origin. That table supplies the V and J calls and clone size; D and trimming were determined from the DNA. This sample is represented by hundreds of thousands of clones; 65% to 70% of them were singletons. Clones ranked in the top ten supply about 1.3% of the sample.

Worth noting for this clone: Its antigen is still unknown. Base-call qualities are not available, and no considerably larger clone is one nucleotide away.

From its cysteine to its phenylalanine, the CDR3 spans 14 amino acids. Only CDR3 DNA is held: 42 bases, read in frame from base 1. V loses 5 bases, J loses 1 base, and the germline ends lie 12 bases apart. The germline V gene (reference sequence) gives CDR1 as PRHDT and CDR2 as FYEKMQ. The sequence was obtained from a human donor with alopecia areata. This sample comprised CD4+ T cells sorted from blood, obtained at week 0. The receptor chain draws on TRBV13 and TRBJ2-7; TRBD1 is perhaps the D gene, given 5 matching bases. The DNA reads TGTGCCAGCAGCCCATATCGGACATCCTACGAGCAGTACTTC. This encodes CASSPYRTSYEQYF.